This T cell receptor beta chain originates from a study of sequential checkpoint blockade in melanoma. Study details: Randomization was 1:1 between first-line nivolumab→ipilimumab and ipilimumab→nivolumab. Maintenance nivolumab came after either treatment sequence.

TCRdb's copy holds only in-frame clones and misses some; the assay was immunoSEQ multiplex PCR. The sample holds some 30,000 clones, roughly 85% seen once. This sample's treatment: randomized to nivolumab then ipilimumab (arm A) or the reverse (arm B). DNA-damaging chemotherapy had not been given to any patient beforehand. PBMC sorting kept live CD3+CD8+ cells without CD19 or CD56. CDR3 size: 13 residues. Trimming took off 5 bases at V and 3 bases at J, with 11 bases between the two ends. From germline, CDR1 is SGHVS and CDR2 FQNEAQ. Sequencing was performed on CD8+ T cells sorted from blood (inferred from file names), taken from a patient given nivolumab and ipilimumab in sequence. The V call is TRBV7-8, the J call TRBJ2-7, with D tentatively TRBD1 (6 bases). This receptor was obtained from a human donor with melanoma. In nucleotides, the CDR3 is TGTGCCAGCAGCCCAACACAGGGCTACGAGCAGTACTTC. This translates into CASSPTQGYEQYF. Based on the CDR3 plus reference TRBV7-8 and TRBJ2-7, the full variable domain is GAGVSQSPRYKVAKRGQDVALRCDPISGHVSLFWYQQALGQGPEFLTYFQNEAQLDKSGLPSDRFFAERPEGSVSTLKIQRTQQEDSAVYLCASSPTQGYEQYFGPGTRLTVT.